One and the same sample provided the 23 T cell receptor beta chains below, sequenced in a study of blood T cell repertoires in COVID-19. Sequenced by immunoSEQ multiplex PCR; TCRdb stores in-frame clones only, minus some. The sample records under 300,000 clones, around 89% being singletons. The sequencing input was PBMCs or T cells enriched from blood (not recorded which). These receptors originate from a man aged 35 to 55 who had recovered from COVID-19.

This rearrangement joins TRBV6-2 or TRBV6-3 to TRBJ2-5, with 8 bases lining up with TRBD2. The junction had 7 bases not matched to a gene; V was cut back by 5 bases and J by 2 bases. This CDR3 contains 15 residues. Germline CDR1 reads MNHEY; CDR2 reads SVGEGT. The CDR3 DNA reads TGTGCCAGCAGTCCGGCGGGAGGAGGGCAAGAGACCCAGTACTTC. Its protein is CASSPAGGGQETQYF.

This chain joins TRBV3-1 (or the pseudogene TRBV3-2) and TRBJ1-1; D call uncertain. The CDR3 spans 14 residues. V was clipped by 7 bases and J by 0 bases, with 12 bases between them. Germline loops: CDR1 LGHDT, CDR2 YNNKEL (reference sequence). The CDR3 coding sequence is TGTGCCAGCATGGACTCGGCGCTGAACACTGAAGCTTTCTTT. This gives the protein CASMDSALNTEAFF.

About this clone: At one of its ends the junction is not consistent with the germline gene, which may arise from a read error. The chain combines TRBV11-2 with TRBJ2-5, with 8 bases fitting TRBD1. The V gene's germline CDR1 is SGHAT and CDR2 FQNNGV. The CDR3 runs 17 residues. In DNA, the CDR3 is TGTGCCAGCAGCTTAATGGGCGGGACAGGCAGCCAAGAGATCCAGTACTTC. Translation gives CASSLMGGTGSQEIQYF.

The chain uses TRBV7-2 and TRBJ1-4, with a possible D match to TRBD1 (5 bases). The germline V gene encodes CDR1 SGHTA and CDR2 FQGNSA. The V gene lost 4 bases and the J gene lost 3 bases, with 9 bases spanning the gap. CDR3 length: 14 amino acids. CDR3 amino acids: CASSWGSANEKLFF. DNA for the CDR3: TGTGCCAGCAGCTGGGGCTCGGCTAATGAAAAACTGTTTTTT.

A single count supports this clone. The rearrangement uses TRBV12-3 or TRBV12-4 and TRBJ2-7; D remains unclear. V lost 3 bases, J lost 2 bases, and 8 bases lay in between. The CDR3 has 13 amino acids. The CDR3 DNA is TGTGCCAGCAGTTTGCAGGCCGCCTACGAGCAGTACTTC. It codes for CASSLQAAYEQYF.

The chain couples TRBV12-5 to TRBJ1-4; 7 nucleotides match TRBD1. The CDR3 consists of 17 residues. CDR1 LGHNT and CDR2 FRNRAP come from the germline V gene. V was pared by 0 bases and J by 7 bases, with 11 bases of the junction left unmatched. The CDR3: CASGLVPGQVESEKLFF. The CDR3 DNA reads as TGTGCTAGTGGTTTGGTACCCGGACAGGTTGAAAGTGAAAAACTGTTTTTT.

V and J are TRBV5-1 and TRBJ2-3; D is ambiguous. This CDR3 is built from 14 residues. Germline V gives CDR1 SGHRS, CDR2 YFSETQ. V was shortened by 2 bases and J by 0 bases, with 7 bases between the two germline ends. The CDR3 sequence is CASSFEQSTDTQYF. CDR3 DNA: TGCGCCAGCAGCTTTGAACAGAGCACAGATACGCAGTATTTT.

Turning to this clone: One end of the junction varies from germline; a read error may be responsible. This chain joins TRBV7-3 and TRBJ2-7; the match to TRBD2 covers 8 bases. This CDR3 spans 15 amino acids. Germline CDR1 reads SGHTA; CDR2 reads FQGTGA. The CDR3 nucleotides read TGTGCCAGCAGCCTAACCGGCGGGGGGTCCTACGAGCAGTACTTC. Translation gives CASSLTGGGSYEQYF.

The chain carries TRBV7-9 and TRBJ1-3, with 7 bases identical to TRBD1. Trimming took 0 bases from V and 4 from J; bases not matched to a gene: 3. The CDR3 runs to 15 residues. From germline, CDR1 is SEHNR and CDR2 FQNEAQ (reference sequence). For the CDR3, the DNA is TGTGCCAGCAGCTTAGCAGGGACAGAAGGAAACACCATATATTTT. Its protein product is CASSLAGTEGNTIYF.

The chain links TRBV6-6 to TRBJ2-1; 8 bases line up with TRBD1. The V gene end was trimmed by 10 bases and the J gene end by 4 bases; junction bases not matched to a gene: 9. Germline lookup yields CDR1 MNHNY and CDR2 SVGAGI (reference sequence). The CDR3 is made up of 14 amino acids. CDR3 DNA sequence: TGTGCCACCCGACAGGGGTGGGTTTACAATGAGCAGTTCTTC. Translation gives CATRQGWVYNEQFF.

This chain joins TRBV7-8 and TRBJ1-5; maybe TRBD1 (6 bases). The CDR3 consists of 14 residues. Per the germline V gene, CDR1 is SGHVS and CDR2 is FQNEAQ. With 5 bases removed from V and 6 bases from J, the gap between germline ends came to 14 bases. The CDR3 protein is CASSPITGSQPQHF. The DNA for the CDR3 is TGTGCCAGCAGCCCTATTACAGGGAGTCAGCCCCAGCATTTT.

The J gene is TRBJ2-7, the V gene TRBV6-5, with TRBD1 matching over 9 bases. With 6 bases clipped from V and 3 bases from J, the junction kept 9 bases outside the gene matches. This CDR3 comprises 15 residues. The V gene's germline CDR1 is MNHEY and CDR2 SVGAGI. The CDR3 nucleotides read TGTGCCAGCAGGACGTTGGGACAGGGACGCTACGAGCAGTACTTC. Amino acids: CASRTLGQGRYEQYF.

This clone appeared once. The V and J genes are TRBV10-1 and TRBJ1-4; no clear D. The CDR3 is 14 residues long. The V gene lost 8 bases and the J gene lost 3 bases, with 13 bases spanning the gap. Germline CDR1 and CDR2: WNHNN and SYGVQD (reference sequence). CDR3 loop: CASGSGSANEKLFF. The CDR3 region has the DNA TGCGCCAGCGGGTCGGGGTCCGCTAATGAAAAACTGTTTTTT.

The rearrangement joins TRBV30 to TRBJ2-2; D is unclear. The V and J ends lost 2 bases and 5 bases respectively, with 12 bases between them. From germline, CDR1 is GTSNPN and CDR2 SVGIG (reference sequence). This CDR3 spans 14 amino acids. The CDR3 region has the DNA TGTGCCTGGAGTCCCGGAGTATTGACCGGGGAGCTGTTTTTT. Translated, it gives CAWSPGVLTGELFF.

The V gene is TRBV7-2, the J gene TRBJ1-5, with 7 nucleotides matching TRBD1. The CDR3 totals 18 residues. The germline gives CDR1 SGHTA, CDR2 FQGNSA. With 3 bases clipped from V and 4 bases from J, the junction kept 15 bases outside the gene matches. Written as DNA, the CDR3 is TGTGCCAGCAGCTTTGCCAGGACAGGACTAACTCATAATCAGCCCCAGCATTTT. Translation: CASSFARTGLTHNQPQHF.

As for this clone: A clone one base away is much larger, so this may be a read error. The J gene is TRBJ1-1, the V gene TRBV7-9; TRBD1 matches at 9 bases. There are 14 residues in the CDR3. Losses at the gene ends were 4 bases for V and 4 bases for J; bases not matched to a gene: 4. The germline V gene has CDR1 SEHNR and CDR2 FQNEAQ (reference sequence). The DNA of the CDR3 is TGTGCCAGCAGCTCCGACAGGGGGATCACTGAAGCTTTCTTT. It translates to CASSSDRGITEAFF.

As concerns this clone: Relative to the germline gene, one junction end is altered; a read error may explain this. This rearrangement joins TRBV5-1 to TRBJ1-5; TRBD1 agrees at 10 bases. The CDR3 runs to 16 residues. Germline loops: CDR1 SGHRS, CDR2 YFSETQ. CDR3 region: CASSPEGQGSSQPQHF. The CDR3 DNA follows: TGCGCCAGCAGCCCTGAGGGACAGGGGAGCAGTCAGCCCCAGCATTTT.

V gene TRBV19 combines with J gene TRBJ2-3; 9 nucleotides align to TRBD2. The CDR3 spans 17 residues. In germline, CDR1 is LNHDA, CDR2 SQIVND (reference sequence). V shed 4 bases, J shed 6 bases, and the junction held 14 bases outside the gene matches. CDR3 loop: CASSTPSLAGLFDTQYF. CDR3 DNA sequence: TGTGCCAGTAGTACCCCCTCCCTAGCGGGATTGTTTGATACGCAGTATTTT.

The chain couples TRBV6-5 to TRBJ2-7; D remains ambiguous. CDR1 is MNHEY, CDR2 SVGAGI, per germline. CDR3 length equals 11 residues. V was trimmed by 6 bases and J by 7 bases, leaving 10 bases between them. The CDR3 DNA is TGTGCCAGCAGGAACCAGAGGGAGCAGTACTTC. It yields the protein CASRNQREQYF.

This clone is a singleton in its sample. The J gene is TRBJ2-1, the V gene TRBV6-5; TRBD2 matches 8 bases. CDR1 is MNHEY and CDR2 is SVGAGI in the germline V gene. The trim removed 6 bases at V and 9 bases at J, leaving 13 bases unmatched. This CDR3 has 15 amino acids. The CDR3 region has the DNA TGTGCCAGCAGCGCACCGGGACTAGTGAGCGGTGAGCAGTTCTTC. It codes for CASSAPGLVSGEQFF.

This chain uses TRBV4-1 with TRBJ1-2; 9 bases match TRBD1. The CDR3 contains 15 residues. With V trimmed by 2 bases and J by 0 bases, 1 base remained unmatched. Per germline, CDR1 MGHRA and CDR2 YSYEKL. The CDR3 region is CASSQNRGPNYGYTF. The CDR3 coding sequence is TGCGCCAGCAGCCAAAACAGGGGGCCTAACTATGGCTACACCTTC.

This chain joins TRBV9 and TRBJ2-5; D call uncertain. This CDR3 contains 12 residues. V was cut by 3 bases and J by 0 bases, with 3 bases left in between. The germline V gene has CDR1 SGDLS and CDR2 YYNGEE. CDR3 nucleotide sequence: TGTGCCAGCAGCGCCAACCAAGAGACCCAGTACTTC. This codes for CASSANQETQYF.

V is TRBV28 and J is TRBJ2-1, with 11 bases aligning to TRBD2. Germline CDR1 MDHEN, CDR2 SYDVKM. CDR3 length: 15 amino acids. V lost 5 bases to trimming and J lost 3 bases; unmatched junction nucleotides: 3. CDR3 loop: CASSLTSGSYNEQFF. The DNA for the CDR3 is TGTGCCAGCAGTCTCACTAGCGGGAGCTACAATGAGCAGTTCTTC.